These T cell receptor beta chains were read from a single sample in a study of technical replicates of blood from several donors. TCRdb's table, derived via immunoSEQ multiplex PCR, lists solely in-frame clones and lacks some. Among more than 90,000 clones, roughly 95% were seen once, and the ten largest hold almost 0.35%. Sample: T cells isolated from PBMCs. These receptors were taken from a human donor in good health. Both conserved end residues are part of each CDR3. A D gene is named only where the DNA matches it firmly. A row's size may be missing; if present it is once, few, many or a size class.

abundance	d_gene	v_gene	j_gene	CDR3aa	CDR3nt
-	TRBD2	TRBV27	TRBJ2-2	CASSPGLAGAGTGELFF	TGTGCCAGCAGTCCGGGACTAGCGGGAGCCGGCACCGGGGAGCTGTTTTTT
-	TRBD1	TRBV28	TRBJ2-5	CASTPPGTGETQYF	TGTGCCAGCACCCCTCCCGGGACAGGAGAGACCCAGTACTTC
once	-	TRBV28	TRBJ2-7	CASSYISDISEQYF	TGTGCCAGCAGTTACATCTCAGACATCTCCGAGCAGTACTTC
-	-	TRBV9	TRBJ2-3	CASSLIGTDTQYF	TGTGCCAGCAGCCTTATAGGCACAGATACGCAGTATTTT
-	TRBD1	TRBV15	TRBJ2-3	CATRTGTGPTDTQYF	TGTGCCACAAGAACCGGGACAGGGCCCACAGATACGCAGTATTTT
-	-	TRBV9	TRBJ1-5	CASSVEGWGNQPQHF	TGTGCCAGCAGCGTAGAGGGGTGGGGAAATCAGCCCCAGCATTTT
-	-	TRBV7-2	TRBJ2-7	CASSSGVNEQYF	TGTGCCAGCAGCTCAGGGGTAAACGAGCAGTACTTC
-	-	TRBV7-8	TRBJ2-7	CASSLVPGASQEQYF	TGTGCCAGCAGCTTAGTTCCAGGGGCTTCGCAAGAGCAGTACTTC
-	-	TRBV6-1	TRBJ1-4	CASREFKDIGSKKLFF	TGTGCCAGCAGGGAATTTAAGGACATAGGAAGTAAAAAACTGTTTTTT
-	-	TRBV14	TRBJ2-1	CASSLSPYEQFF	TGTGCCAGCAGCCTGAGCCCCTATGAGCAGTTCTTC
once	TRBD1	TRBV4-2	TRBJ1-2	CASSHLTGGAGNGYTF	TGTGCCAGCAGCCATTTAACAGGGGGCGCGGGGAATGGCTACACCTTC
-	TRBD2	TRBV5-4	TRBJ2-2	CASSSHRTSGFLTGELFF	TGTGCCAGCAGCTCCCATAGGACTAGCGGGTTTCTCACCGGGGAGCTGTTTTTT
-	TRBD1	TRBV5-4	TRBJ1-4	CASSWDRANEKLFF	TGTGCCAGCAGCTGGGACAGGGCCAATGAAAAACTGTTTTTT
-	-	TRBV7-9	TRBJ1-1	CAQGGGASDIEAFF	TGTGCCCAAGGGGGGGGCGCTTCGGACATTGAAGCTTTCTTT
-	TRBD1	TRBV5-1	TRBJ1-1	CASSWDSGGGTEAFF	TGCGCCAGCAGCTGGGACTCAGGGGGCGGCACTGAAGCTTTCTTT
once	-	TRBV29-1	TRBJ1-4	CSVVNPQNEKLFF	TGCAGCGTTGTCAACCCGCAGAATGAAAAACTGTTTTTT
-	TRBD1	TRBV6-6	TRBJ2-3	CASMDRGTDTQYF	TGTGCCAGCATGGACAGGGGTACAGATACGCAGTATTTT
once	-	TRBV7-9	TRBJ2-1	CASSPGLQDNEQFF	TGTGCCAGCAGCCCTGGACTACAGGACAATGAGCAGTTCTTC
once	TRBD2	TRBV11-1	TRBJ2-3	CASSWGLVDPTDTQYF	TGTGCCAGCAGCTGGGGACTAGTCGATCCCACAGATACGCAGTATTTT
-	TRBD1	TRBV7-3	TRBJ1-2	CASSLTIVRPGQGRGNGYTF	TGTGCCAGCAGCTTAACGATCGTTAGGCCGGGACAGGGCAGGGGGAACGGCTACACCTTC
-	-	TRBV7-9	TRBJ2-3	CASSLLRGSGRDTQYF	TGTGCCAGCAGCTTATTACGGGGGAGTGGTAGAGATACGCAGTATTTT
-	-	TRBV19	TRBJ2-3	CASTVQGTDTQYF	TGTGCCAGTACGGTTCAGGGCACAGATACGCAGTATTTT
-	-	TRBV5-4	TRBJ1-1	CASSLEGTEAFF	TGTGCCAGCAGCCTTGAGGGCACTGAAGCTTTCTTT
once	TRBD1	TRBV15	TRBJ2-6	CATSRAFRTGGAGANVLTF	TGTGCCACCAGCAGAGCCTTTAGGACAGGGGGCGCTGGGGCCAACGTCCTGACTTTC
-	TRBD2	TRBV2	TRBJ2-1	CANSGTSGPSSYNEQFF	TGTGCCAACTCCGGGACTAGCGGGCCGAGCTCCTACAATGAGCAGTTCTTC
-	-	TRBV30	TRBJ1-1	CAWSWGLEAFF	TGTGCCTGGAGTTGGGGGCTTGAAGCTTTCTTT
-	TRBD1	TRBV2	TRBJ1-1	CASRRTGAMNTEAFF	TGTGCCAGCAGAAGGACAGGGGCCATGAACACTGAAGCTTTCTTT
-	-	TRBV19	TRBJ2-2	CASSTLTLVTGELFF	TGTGCCAGTAGTACCCTGACCCTAGTCACCGGGGAGCTGTTTTTT
-	TRBD2	TRBV11-3	TRBJ2-7	CASTPGGTSYEQYF	TGTGCCAGCACCCCCGGGGGGACTTCCTACGAGCAGTACTTC
-	-	TRBV7-8	TRBJ2-3	CASSLFSGRGPTDTQYF	TGTGCCAGCAGCTTATTTTCGGGGCGGGGGCCCACAGATACGCAGTATTTT
-	-	TRBV5-1	TRBJ2-5	CASSRPGTELQETQYF	TGCGCCAGCAGCCGTCCCGGGACTGAATTACAAGAGACCCAGTACTTC
-	TRBD1	TRBV10-3	TRBJ2-7	CAISESGTDGNEQYF	TGTGCCATCAGTGAGTCCGGGACAGATGGTAACGAGCAGTACTTC
-	TRBD1	TRBV6-5	TRBJ2-1	CASSLGQGHEQFF	TGTGCCAGCAGTTTGGGACAGGGCCATGAGCAGTTCTTC
-	-	TRBV27	TRBJ2-7	CASSLDTSYEQYF	TGTGCCAGCAGTTTAGACACAAGCTACGAGCAGTACTTC
-	-	TRBV6-5	TRBJ1-4	CATNPTGLVYEKLFF	TGTGCCACCAACCCTACGGGACTTGTCTATGAAAAACTGTTTTTT
-	-	TRBV9	TRBJ2-7	CASSETRQSSRYEQYF	TGTGCCAGCAGCGAGACACGACAGTCCTCAAGGTACGAGCAGTACTTC
-	-	TRBV27	TRBJ2-5	CASSTRPLQETQYF	TGTGCCAGCTCGACTAGACCCCTCCAAGAGACCCAGTACTTC
once	TRBD2	TRBV19	TRBJ2-5	CASSDLSGPGVTQYF	TGTGCCAGTAGTGACCTTAGCGGGCCAGGTGTGACCCAGTACTTC
-	TRBD1	TRBV7-9	TRBJ1-1	CASSIGTEGNTEAFF	TGTGCCAGCAGCATCGGGACAGAAGGGAACACTGAAGCTTTCTTT
-	-	TRBV27	TRBJ2-7	CASSFGRTYEQYF	TGTGCCAGCAGTTTCGGGAGAACCTACGAGCAGTACTTC
-	-	TRBV27	TRBJ1-5	CASSYRDRNQPQHF	TGTGCCAGCAGTTACAGGGATCGGAATCAGCCCCAGCATTTT
-	-	TRBV19	TRBJ1-4	CASAAGRGEKLFF	TGTGCCAGTGCGGCCGGAAGGGGCGAAAAACTGTTTTTT
-	TRBD2	TRBV5-5	TRBJ2-1	CASSPNSGSRNEQFF	TGTGCCAGCAGCCCGAATAGCGGGAGCAGGAATGAGCAGTTCTTC
-	TRBD2	TRBV6-4	TRBJ2-1	CASSVSAGVVAEQFF	TGTGCCAGCAGTGTCTCCGCGGGAGTAGTTGCTGAGCAGTTCTTC
-	TRBD2	TRBV28	TRBJ2-7	CASSLGLAGTSYEQYF	TGTGCCAGCAGTCTTGGGCTAGCGGGAACCTCCTACGAGCAGTACTTC
-	TRBD2	TRBV4-1	TRBJ2-5	CASSPRGGRERETQYF	TGCGCCAGCAGCCCTCGCGGCGGGAGGGAGCGAGAGACCCAGTACTTC
-	TRBD1	TRBV10-3	TRBJ1-1	CAIRDSDRGTGSTEAFF	TGTGCCATCAGGGACTCCGACAGGGGGACGGGTAGTACTGAAGCTTTCTTT
-	TRBD1	TRBV29-1	TRBJ2-3	CSVRTGGGTDTQYF	TGCAGCGTGAGAACAGGGGGCGGGACAGATACGCAGTATTTT
-	-	TRBV7-9	TRBJ2-1	CASSSHYNEQFF	TGTGCCAGCAGCTCACACTACAATGAGCAGTTCTTC
-	TRBD2	TRBV5-1	TRBJ2-1	CASSLRTSGTIENHNEQFF	TGCGCCAGCAGCTTGAGGACTAGCGGGACAATCGAAAATCACAATGAGCAGTTCTTC
-	TRBD1	TRBV5-1	TRBJ2-7	CASSPPQERQGLDF	TGCGCCAGCAGCCCACCCCAAGAAAGACAGGGTCTAGACTTC
once	-	TRBV9	TRBJ2-1	CASSVRAWAFDQNNEQFF	TGTGCCAGCAGCGTGAGGGCCTGGGCTTTCGACCAGAACAATGAGCAGTTCTTC
-	-	TRBV2	TRBJ2-3	CASSERGFRTDTQYF	TGTGCCAGCAGTGAAAGGGGGTTCCGCACAGATACGCAGTATTTT
once	TRBD2	TRBV2	TRBJ2-1	CASSDLAVSYNEQFF	TGTGCCAGCAGTGACCTAGCGGTCTCCTACAATGAGCAGTTCTTC
once	TRBD2	TRBV18	TRBJ2-7	CASSDTSGTSGEQYF	TGTGCCAGCTCAGACACCTCCGGGACTAGTGGCGAGCAGTACTTC